This TCR beta chain was sequenced during a study of CXCR3-negative and CXCR3-positive naive CD8 T cells (dated by TCRdb to about 2019). In the study overall: In total, 120 million to 150 million TRB reads were obtained, corresponding to roughly 1.5 +/- 0.3 million reads per library. The diversity and physicochemical repertoire analyses included about a dozen donors pooled from two independent experiments. TRBV-TRBJ cluster analysis included naive subsets from about 5 donors and memory cells from 3 donors. The study at large found these results: Compared with CXCR3-negative naive cells, CXCR3-positive naive cells had TRB CDR3s with higher hydrophobicity (lower Kidera factor 4), lower energy, and higher strength and volume indices. Naive CXCR3-negative and CXCR3-positive cells from the same donor showed similar TRBV-TRBJ usage, whereas memory cells showed distinct patterns. Because surface CD5, which has been linked to self-reactivity in mice, was comparable between naive subsets, TCR interaction strength was also inferred from TRB CDR3 physicochemical properties. Repertoire diversity was comparably high in both naive subsets but much lower in memory CD8+ T cells. Freshly isolated PBMCs were used for most assays because CXCR3 expression went down partially after cryopreservation.

The germline V gene (reference sequence) provides CDR1 PRHDT and CDR2 FYEKMQ. Measured from the cysteine to the phenylalanine, the CDR3 is 15 residues long. No DNA is listed. For every CD8+ T cell subset, hundreds of thousands of cells were flow-sorted straight into RLT lysis buffer, and each subset was sorted in triplicate. Naive CD8+ T cells were defined stringently as CD45RO-CCR7+CD27+CD95- to exclude memory contaminants. Peripheral blood mononuclear cells were isolated from buffy coats by standard density gradient centrifugation. Naive CXCR3-negative and CXCR3-positive CD8+ T cells were flow-sorted using a FACSAria III. Total RNA was extracted from sorted cells with an RNeasy Mini Kit. Regarding this clonotype: Its antigen is currently not known.

These reads were obtained on a NextSeq 550. The Human TCR Profiling Kit (MiLaboratory) was used to make UMI-labeled 5' RACE TRB cDNA libraries. cDNA synthesis used the entire amount of extracted RNA, and PCR amplification then used the entire amount of cDNA produced. Libraries were prepared in parallel with an identical number of PCR cycles. On the study's bioinformatics: With a requirement of at least two reads per UMI, MIGEC and MiXCR extracted about 50,000 +/- 10,000 unique UMI-labeled TRB cDNA molecules per library. On average, approximately 40,000 +/- 10,000 functional in-frame TRB CDR3 nucleotide clonotypes lacking stop codons were found per library. Diversity metrics, including normalized Shannon-Wiener and Chao1, were computed in VDJtools after downsampling to 5000 UMI-labeled TRB molecules per sample. Clonotype-size-weighted physicochemical properties of the central five CDR3 residues (interaction energy, strength, volume and Kidera factor 4) were computed in VDJtools. Once TCRdb had reprocessed the reads, it stored one entry per CDR3 protein sequence and supplied no DNA. Clone size and V and J calls follow TCRdb, not the original study. The table for this sample lists 75,000 to 95,000 distinct CDR3 sequences. The leading ten clones occupy 0.85% to 1.4% of the sample.

Material: naive CXCR3- CD8+ T cells from blood. The cell subset or site label corresponds to: CD45RO-CCR7+CD27+CD95- naive CD8+ T cells lacking CXCR3 (TNR3-). The V and J genes are TRBV13 and TRBJ1-1; TCRdb picks TRBD1, but there is no DNA to check that call. The sequence came from a human donor in good health. Some clones in this sample may be carry-over from other donors' samples. The CDR3 is CASSLAAPEDTEAFF.